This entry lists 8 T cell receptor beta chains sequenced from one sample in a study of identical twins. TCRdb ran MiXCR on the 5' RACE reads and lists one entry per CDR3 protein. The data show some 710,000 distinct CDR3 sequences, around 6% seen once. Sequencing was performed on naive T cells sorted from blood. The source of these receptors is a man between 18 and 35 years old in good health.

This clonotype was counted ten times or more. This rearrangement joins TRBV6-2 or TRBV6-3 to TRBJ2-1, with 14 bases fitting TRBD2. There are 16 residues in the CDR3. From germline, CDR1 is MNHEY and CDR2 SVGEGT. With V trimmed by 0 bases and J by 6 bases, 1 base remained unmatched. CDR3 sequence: CASSYSTSGRANEQFF. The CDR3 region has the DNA TGTGCCAGCAGTTACTCGACTAGCGGGAGGGCCAATGAGCAGTTCTTC.

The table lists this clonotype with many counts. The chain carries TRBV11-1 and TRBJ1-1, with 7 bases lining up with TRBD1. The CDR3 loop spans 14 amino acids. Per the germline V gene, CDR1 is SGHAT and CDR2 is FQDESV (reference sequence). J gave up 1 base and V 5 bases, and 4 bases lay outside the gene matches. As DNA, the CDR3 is TGTGCCAGCAGCCCGTGGGACAGGAACACTGAAGCTTTCTTT. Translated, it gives CASSPWDRNTEAFF.

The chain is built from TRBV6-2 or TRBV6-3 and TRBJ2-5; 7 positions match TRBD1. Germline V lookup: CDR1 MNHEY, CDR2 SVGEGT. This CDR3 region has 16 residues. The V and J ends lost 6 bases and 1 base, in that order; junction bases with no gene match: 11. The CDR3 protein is CASSLTGSEIQETQYF. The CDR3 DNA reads TGTGCCAGCAGCCTGACAGGGAGCGAGATCCAAGAGACCCAGTACTTC.

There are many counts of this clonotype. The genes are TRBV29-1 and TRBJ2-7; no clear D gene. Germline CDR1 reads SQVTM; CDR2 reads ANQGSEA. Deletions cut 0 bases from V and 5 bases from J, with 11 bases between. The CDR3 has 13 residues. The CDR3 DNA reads TGCAGCGTTGAAGATCAAAGAACGAACGAGCAGTACGTC. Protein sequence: CSVEDQRTNEQYV.

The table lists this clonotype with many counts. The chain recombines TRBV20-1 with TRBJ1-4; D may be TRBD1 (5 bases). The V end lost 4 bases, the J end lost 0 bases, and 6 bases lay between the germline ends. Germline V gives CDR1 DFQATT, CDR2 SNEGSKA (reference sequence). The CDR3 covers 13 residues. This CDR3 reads CSAIGATNEKLFF. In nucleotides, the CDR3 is TGCAGTGCTATAGGGGCAACTAATGAAAAACTGTTTTTT.

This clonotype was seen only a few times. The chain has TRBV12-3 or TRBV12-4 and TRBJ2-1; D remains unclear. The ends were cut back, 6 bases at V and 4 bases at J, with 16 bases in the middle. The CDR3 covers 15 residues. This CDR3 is CASSDETTQYNEQFF. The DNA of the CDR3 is TGTGCCAGCAGCGACGAAACGACGCAATACAATGAGCAGTTCTTC.

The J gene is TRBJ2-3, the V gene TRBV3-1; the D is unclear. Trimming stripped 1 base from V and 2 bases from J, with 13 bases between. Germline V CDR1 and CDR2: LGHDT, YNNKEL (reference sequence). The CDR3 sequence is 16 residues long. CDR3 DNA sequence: TGTGCCAGCAGCCAAGTTTGGCTAGAAAACACAGATACGCAGTATTTT. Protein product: CASSQVWLENTDTQYF.

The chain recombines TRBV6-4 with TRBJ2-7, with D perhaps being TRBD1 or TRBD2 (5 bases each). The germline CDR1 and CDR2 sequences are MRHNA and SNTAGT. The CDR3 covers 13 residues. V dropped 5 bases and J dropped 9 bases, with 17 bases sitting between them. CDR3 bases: TGTGCCAGCAGTCACGGCCGGGGCCTCGGGCAGTACGTC. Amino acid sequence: CASSHGRGLGQYV.